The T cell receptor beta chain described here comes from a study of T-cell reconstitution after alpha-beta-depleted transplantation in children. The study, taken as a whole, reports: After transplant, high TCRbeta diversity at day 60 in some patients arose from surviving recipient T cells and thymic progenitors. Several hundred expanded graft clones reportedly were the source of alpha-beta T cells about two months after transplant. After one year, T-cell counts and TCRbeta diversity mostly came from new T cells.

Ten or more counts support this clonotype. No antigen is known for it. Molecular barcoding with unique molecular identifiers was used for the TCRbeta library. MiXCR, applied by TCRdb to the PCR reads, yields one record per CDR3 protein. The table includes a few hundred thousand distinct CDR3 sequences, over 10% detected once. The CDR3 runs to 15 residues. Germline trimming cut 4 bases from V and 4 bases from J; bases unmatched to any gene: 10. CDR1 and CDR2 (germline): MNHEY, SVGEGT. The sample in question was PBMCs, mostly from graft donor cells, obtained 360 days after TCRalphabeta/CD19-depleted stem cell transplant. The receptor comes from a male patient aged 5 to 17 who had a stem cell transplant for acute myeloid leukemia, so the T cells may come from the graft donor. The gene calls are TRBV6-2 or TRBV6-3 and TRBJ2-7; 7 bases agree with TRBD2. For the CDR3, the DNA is TGTGCCAGCAGTTGGAGTGGGAGGGCCATGTACGAGCAGTACTTC. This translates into CASSWSGRAMYEQYF.